These T cell receptor beta chains were read from a single sample in a study of CD8 T cells in Susac syndrome. TCRdb re-derived calls from the immunoSEQ multiplex PCR reads in MiXCR, one entry per CDR3 protein. The sample includes some 150,000 distinct CDR3 sequences, approximately 93% seen only once; the top ten take around 0.21%. Sequencing was carried out using CD8+ T cells from PBMCs. These receptors came from a human donor with multiple sclerosis. CDR3s leave out the opening cysteine and the closing phenylalanine or tryptophan.

V	J	CDR3
TRBV7-3	TRBJ2-1	ASSWGATLGDEQF
TRBV15	TRBJ2-7	ATSRVRGLEQY
TRBV7-8	TRBJ1-1	ASSLSRAEAF
TRBV9	TRBJ2-5	ASSSGTGSGVQETQY
TRBV7-9	TRBJ2-7	ASSLGGTRAEQY
TRBV20-1	TRBJ1-1	SARLTGGTEAF
TRBV7-2	TRBJ2-1	ASSSSLGGANEQF
TRBV20-1	TRBJ2-7	SARDFLGYRLEQY
TRBV28	TRBJ2-4	ASSLSVQGKEDIQY
TRBV20-1	TRBJ2-3	SAGTSGADTQY
TRBV5-4	TRBJ2-1	ASSSGESEQF
TRBV15	TRBJ2-1	ATSSLAGSSYNEQF
TRBV6-6	TRBJ2-7	ASSYGTLMAYEQY
TRBV7-9	TRBJ2-7	ASSFIEFSTFTSYEQY
TRBV30	TRBJ1-2	AWSVWDRGRHGYT
TRBV7-9	TRBJ2-7	ASNGRENSYEQY
TRBV28	TRBJ2-2	ASSPLAGKNTGELF
TRBV4-1	TRBJ2-7	ASSQVGNPDEQY
TRBV29-1	TRBJ1-1	SVVDMDTEAF
TRBV24-1	TRBJ2-7	ATSNTALGEQY
TRBV9	TRBJ1-3	ASSAQGGSGNTIY
TRBV29-1	TRBJ2-5	SVPPRLAETQY
TRBV27	TRBJ1-2	ASKGPSYGYT
TRBV7-9	TRBJ1-2	ASSFLIGTETLNYGYT
TRBV27	TRBJ2-7	ASSRPGRMYEQY
TRBV11-2	TRBJ2-1	ASSLGGGVNEQF
TRBV7-2	TRBJ1-5	ASSPTWGPHQPQH
TRBV12-3/TRBV12-4	TRBJ2-7	ASSRQVNVEQY
TRBV29-1	TRBJ1-2	SAQGDRETYGYT
TRBV30	TRBJ2-7	AWSSVTGREQY
TRBV19	TRBJ1-1	ASSISKNTEAF
TRBV29-1	TRBJ2-1	SLGLAGATIEQF
TRBV9	TRBJ2-5	ASSVEGPGGETQY
TRBV9	TRBJ1-2	ASSARDSHYGYT
TRBV4-1	TRBJ2-2	ASSWEGSGELF
TRBV12-5	TRBJ1-2	ASGFTPDGYT
TRBV20-1	TRBJ2-4	SARTPGDRAENIQY
TRBV6-5	TRBJ2-1	ASRTLRGEYNEQF
TRBV18	TRBJ2-1	ASSSSGGGSNEQF
TRBV7-9	TRBJ2-2	ASSFGRELF